Sequencing of this TCR beta chain was carried out in a study of cytomegalovirus exposure and HLA in healthy donors (dated by TCRdb to 2016 to 2017). Regarding the study in general: An earlier analysis of several hundred of the donors reported 276 Gb of sequence data and 95 million to 130 million unique TCR beta sequences obtained from some 200 million T cells. An early release covering 500 to 750 HLA-typed donors comprised about 290 gigabases of sequencing data and about 90 million unique TCR sequences. Of the 398 genotyped donors, less than 85% were placed in the genetic ancestry cluster associated with self-reported Caucasian donors. The study aimed to test whether cataloging public T cell receptors could reveal signatures of past pathogen exposure. Using immunosequencing, the study profiled T cell repertoires from 640 or so subjects and related those repertoires to cytomegalovirus serostatus. Besides the first cohort of hundreds of subjects, a separate validation cohort made up of 90 to 150 different subjects was used. To predict cytomegalovirus infection status, the study brought together high-throughput TCR immunosequencing, statistical association of individual TCRs with disease status, and machine learning. A later analysis re-examined previously published TCR beta repertoires from more than 550 donors and added high-resolution HLA genotyping to investigate patterns of TCR occurrence. Rather than drawing on any new phenotypic data, the later analysis identified candidate immune exposures from TCR beta sequences and the way those sequences occurred across donors. To decide whether each TCR beta V gene segment behaved as functional or pseudogenic, an earlier analysis of nearly 600 of the donors relied on high-throughput TCR beta sequencing. Donor age, sex, ethnicity and CMV serostatus were collected together with the repertoire data. Genome-wide SNP genotypes for about 60% of the roughly 670 donors were used in a later genetic analysis, which treated that subset as a discovery cohort. All discovery cohort repertoires had been generated on a single sequencing platform. Both class I and class II loci were covered by HLA typing, at four-digit resolution. The number of typed donors differed by locus: roughly 620-640 for A, B, C, DRB1 and DQB1; 500 to 550 for DQA1; 606 for DPA1; and about 450 for DPB1. A handful of DR-DQ haplotypes were handled as single units for association and clustering because linkage in the cohort was strong. On average, around 200,000 unique TCR beta nucleotide sequences were sequenced per donor among 300 to 500 genotyped donors of the cohort, with roughly 18% of those sequences being non-productive. The full study reports these points: When HLA alleles, especially DR and DQ, strongly co-occurred, attributing TCR associations to individual alleles was difficult. A cluster of highly shared sequence variants was judged likely to represent a technical artifact of the sequencing pipeline. The authors suggested that the approach could potentially be extended to other disease states and immunological phenotypes. A later analysis reported that several top co-occurrence clusters appeared linked to parvovirus B19, influenza, CMV and Epstein-Barr virus. Most CMV-associated TCR beta chains appeared to be HLA-restricted in a later analysis, and the HLA associations seemed to be driven largely by CMV exposure. In a later analysis, the rate of TCR association differed among HLA loci, with DRB1 alleles having the most associated TCRs and HLA-C alleles having the fewest. Because counts were too low, about 18 rarely observed V segments, including chromosome 9 orphons, were excluded from the earlier analysis of 587 of the donors. The study gave a list of about 170 TCR beta chains associated with cytomegalovirus. Most TCR sequences were seen in very few donors, while some public TCRs were found in many individuals. An earlier analysis of approximately 500 of the donors showed that most TCR beta V segments appeared in productive rearrangements either about 87% or about 30% of the time, which broadly matched IMGT annotations. Immune exposure information for the cohort was limited to CMV serostatus. Linkage disequilibrium might explain the correlated functional status among segregating V segments, but an unknown experimental factor could not be ruled out. In this cohort, only TCR beta chains were sequenced, and detectable features were limited by the absence of alpha or paired-chain data. Cytomegalovirus status was reported to be diagnosed by the classifier with high specificity and sensitivity in both the original and validation cohorts. V-gene and J-gene trimming of TCR beta chains was associated with a missense DCLRE1C variant in a later genetic analysis, and the association was replicated in an independent cohort. Because HLA typing was unavailable for some donors at each locus, only the typed subset was used in association tests. In a later analysis, 16,951 TCR beta sequences were associated with specific HLA alleles at a false discovery rate of 0.05. A later genetic analysis reported fewer N-insertions in productive TCRs among donors in an Asian-associated ancestry cluster than the roughly 620-donor mean. In vitro tests confirmed that a few of the cytomegalovirus-associated TCR beta chains recognize cytomegalovirus antigens. In a later analysis, HLA-associated TCR beta chains showed more clonal expansion and lower generation probabilities than non-associated chains that were equally common. A further reported finding was that TCR beta sequences accurately predicted the HLA-A and HLA-B alleles for most subjects in the first cohort. Some IMGT-functional V segments, including TRBV6-2 and TRBV6-3, could not be distinguished by the 87-base-pair reads and were therefore excluded. Roughly uniform sequencing depth across donors was assumed in presence/absence analyses, although this assumption may not hold.

V sheds 6 bases and J sheds 7 bases, leaving 12 bases between their ends. As encoded in the germline V gene (reference sequence), CDR1 is DFQATT while CDR2 is SNEGSKA. Its CDR3 holds 11 amino acids, cysteine through phenylalanine. Only the CDR3 part of the read is kept: 33 bases, read in frame from the first base. Library construction relied on the immunoSEQ multiplex PCR assay. For the multiplex PCR, a mixture combining 60 forward primers for TCR Vbeta segments and 13 reverse primers for TCR Jbeta segments was used. Amplification of the CDR3 region of rearranged TCR beta genes was performed with a multiplex PCR assay on genomic DNA. The Illumina HiSeq System was used to sequence the amplified TCR beta libraries as 87-base-pair reads. The source study handled its data this way. A later analysis counted some 74 million unique TCR beta chains across the approximately 700 repertoires, and about 10 million of these chains were shared by at least two donors. Raw reads were error-corrected and collapsed into unique sequences with a nearest-neighbor algorithm that merged closely related sequences to remove PCR and sequencing errors. CDR3 sequences were aligned to IMGT reference sequences to assign V, D and J gene segments. For a sequence to be retained, a match of at least six nucleotides was required to both a V gene segment and a J gene segment. Rearrangements were called productive when the CDR3 lacked stop codons and stayed in frame with V and J; all others were non-productive. CDR3 was defined by IMGT convention, running from the second conserved V-encoded cysteine to the conserved J-encoded phenylalanine. Sequences without an unambiguous match to a single V gene segment were excluded from the earlier analysis of 500 to 700 of the donors. An earlier analysis of several hundred of the donors classified V segments as functional when productive rearrangements were above 56.7% and as segregating when the standard deviation between donors was above 5%. A statistical classification framework was developed to diagnose cytomegalovirus status using the catalog of TCR beta chain sequences. A later analysis assigned V and J genes by comparing TCR nucleotide sequences with IMGT/GENE-DB human TR gene sequences. In a later analysis, CDR3 sequences and most-parsimonious VDJ recombination scenarios were assigned using the TCRdist pipeline. A later analysis defined each TCR beta chain by its CDR3 amino acid sequence plus V-gene family, and excluded reads lacking a unique V-gene family. To address suspected cross-contamination and a sequencing artifact, a later analysis removed 450 to 700 highly shared, low-generation-probability nucleotide sequences. In a later analysis, a clonal expansion index was calculated for each public chain from normalized within-repertoire ranks of inferred template counts. A later analysis computed generation probabilities with a VDJ recombination model fitted to out-of-frame rearrangements, and checked the results against IGoR. In a later analysis, TCR-TCR, TCR-HLA and TCR-CMV co-occurrence was scored with hypergeometric tests, and a repertoire-size bias correction was applied to TCR pairs. In a later analysis, false discovery rates were estimated by permuting HLA or CMV assignments 20 times. In a later analysis, co-occurring TCRs were grouped with DBSCAN, and TCRdist sequence similarity was added when clustering was performed within HLA-allele-positive subsets. Co-occurrence clustering excluded repertoires with fewer than 30,000 or more than 120,000 public chains, plus five with anomalous nucleotide sharing. Imported from immuneACCESS, the table was reduced by TCRdb to in-frame sequences with V and J called. These copies leave out some clones; in studies compared against another copy, an unresolved V gene accounts for under half, and the cause of the remainder is not known. V, J and clone size were drawn from that table, and D and trimming were deduced from the DNA. This sample holds roughly 190,000 clones; under 9.5% were observed only once. Of the sample, roughly 1.3% is held by the ten largest clones.

The cohort was made up of approximately 670 healthy bone marrow donors. At the time of sampling, all cohort members were nominally healthy, though unrecorded immune exposures were likely present. The donor was CMV seropositive and was included in the group of 290 or so seropositive cohort members. Each donor provided a peripheral blood sample, and peripheral blood mononuclear cells were used for TCR beta sequencing. Genomic DNA extraction from the blood cell samples was performed with the Qiagen DNeasy Blood Extraction Kit. The table lists this clone with a few counts. Its antigen remains undetermined. Base quality data are lacking; no much larger clone is found one base away.

Here the chain combines TRBV20-1 and TRBJ1-2; TRBD1 is perhaps the D gene, given 5 matching bases. The origin of this receptor is a woman in her thirties in good health and CMV-seropositive. The sequencing input was PBMCs. The CDR3 region reads CSAAGLSGYTF. The DNA is as follows: TGCAGTGCCGCGGGACTTTCTGGCTACACCTTC.